Following are 4 T cell receptor beta chains from one sample sequenced in a study of blood T cells in healthy people across ages. The use of a sample-barcoded 5' primer and a J-beta primer mix characterized a second PCR of about 7 to 12 cycles. TCRdb ran MiXCR on the 5' RACE reads and lists one entry per CDR3 protein. The sample records 790,000 or so distinct CDR3 sequences, around half being singletons. Sequencing was performed on blood. The receptors derive from a man at least 80 years old in good health.

Ten or more counts support this clonotype. The V call is TRBV4-2, the J call TRBJ2-2; 16 bases agree with TRBD2. The CDR3 contains 20 residues. Germline V gives CDR1 LGHNA, CDR2 YNFKEQ. Trimming took 2 bases from V and 1 from J; bases not matched to a gene: 7. The CDR3 region has the DNA TGTGCCAGCAGCCAATTCACGGGGACTAGCGGGAGGGTGAACACCGGGGAGCTGTTTTTT. It is translated as CASSQFTGTSGRVNTGELFF.

The chain recombines TRBV27 with TRBJ1-2; TRBD1 matches 8 bases. CDR3 size: 14 residues. Germline trimming cut 3 bases from V and 2 bases from J; bases unmatched to any gene: 2. Germline CDR1 is MNHEY and CDR2 is SMNVEV (reference sequence). The CDR3 DNA sequence: TGTGCCAGCAGTTTGCGGACAGGGAACTATGGCTACACCTTC. Translated: CASSLRTGNYGYTF.

This clonotype was counted ten times or more. This chain joins TRBV5-1 and TRBJ2-1; D not certain. Trimming pared 1 base from V and 0 bases from J, leaving 5 bases between. The CDR3 length is 14 residues. CDR1 is SGHRS, CDR2 YFSETQ, per germline. In DNA, the CDR3 is TGCGCCAGCAGCTTGACAAACTCCTACAATGAGCAGTTCTTC. Translation: CASSLTNSYNEQFF.

This chain joins TRBV9 and TRBJ2-3; 7 bases map to TRBD2. The germline CDR1 and CDR2 sequences are SGDLS and YYNGEE. The CDR3 runs 17 residues. J was trimmed by 2 bases and V by 3 bases; bases with no gene match: 12. The CDR3 spells CASSAPGGSGLTDTQYF. CDR3 bases: TGTGCCAGCAGCGCCCCCGGGGGGAGCGGCCTCACAGATACGCAGTATTTT.